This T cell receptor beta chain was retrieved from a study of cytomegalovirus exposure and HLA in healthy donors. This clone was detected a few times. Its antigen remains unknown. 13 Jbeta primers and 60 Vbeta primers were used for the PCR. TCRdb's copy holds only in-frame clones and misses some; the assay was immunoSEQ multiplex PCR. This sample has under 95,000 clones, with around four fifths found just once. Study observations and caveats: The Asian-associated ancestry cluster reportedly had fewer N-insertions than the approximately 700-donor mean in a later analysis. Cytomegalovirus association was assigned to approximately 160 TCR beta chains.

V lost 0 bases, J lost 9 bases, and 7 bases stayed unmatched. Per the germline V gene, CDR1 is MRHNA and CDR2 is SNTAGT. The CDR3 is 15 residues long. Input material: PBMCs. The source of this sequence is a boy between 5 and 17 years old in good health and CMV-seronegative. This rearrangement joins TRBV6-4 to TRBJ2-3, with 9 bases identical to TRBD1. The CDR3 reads CASSDSWTGASTQYF. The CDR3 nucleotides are TGTGCCAGCAGTGACTCGTGGACAGGGGCAAGCACGCAGTATTTT.